This entry concerns a single TCR beta chain. This sample is part of a study of blood T cell repertoires in COVID-19. Sequenced by immunoSEQ multiplex PCR; TCRdb stores in-frame clones only, minus some. The repertoire includes almost 250,000 clones, approximately 85% of them detected once, and 9.1% sits in the top ten. Germline CDR1 SGHAT, CDR2 FQNNGV. The length of the CDR3 is 14 residues. The J segment lost 11 bases and the V segment lost 0 bases, leaving 6 bases of the junction unmatched. The sequence came from a woman between 45 and 60 years old with acute COVID-19. Sequenced input: PBMCs or T cells enriched from blood (not recorded which). V is TRBV11-2 and J is TRBJ2-7, with 11 bases matching TRBD2. CDR3 sequence: CASSLEVSGGAEYF. Written as DNA, the CDR3 is TGTGCCAGCAGCTTAGAGGTTAGCGGGGGGGCGGAGTACTTC.